The 6 T cell receptor beta chains listed next were all sequenced from one sample in a study of T cell changes during pregnancy in multiple sclerosis. TCRdb's table, derived via immunoSEQ multiplex PCR, lists solely in-frame clones and lacks some. The profile shows 45,000 to 55,000 clones, around 92% of them singletons. The sample here was CD4+ T cells from peripheral blood mononuclear cells, taken after pregnancy. Receptor source: a female donor with multiple sclerosis, enrolled in a pregnancy study.

V usage is TRBV7-3 and J usage is TRBJ2-7; TRBD2 aligns across 8 bases. Germline lookup yields CDR1 SGHTA and CDR2 FQGTGA. The CDR3 is made up of 15 amino acids. V was clipped by 0 bases and J by 2 bases; unmatched bases: 3. For the CDR3, the DNA is TGTGCCAGCAGCTTAACGGGACTAGGGACCTACGAGCAGTACTTC. Translating gives CASSLTGLGTYEQYF.

The genes are TRBV19 and TRBJ2-1, with 9 bases lining up with TRBD2. Germline CDR1 and CDR2: LNHDA and SQIVND (reference sequence). With V trimmed by 8 bases and J by 8 bases, 10 bases remained unmatched. The CDR3 has 14 amino acids. The CDR3 spells CASGLAGITHEQFF. The CDR3 nucleotides read TGTGCCAGTGGTCTAGCGGGAATAACCCATGAGCAGTTCTTC. Together with reference TRBV19 and TRBJ2-1, the CDR3 gives the full variable domain: DGGITQSPKYLFRKEGQNVTLSCEQNLNHDAMYWYRQDPGQGLRLIYYSQIVNDFQKGDIAEGYSVSREKKESFPLTVTSAQKNPTAFYLCASGLAGITHEQFFGPGTRLTVL.

V is TRBV5-4 and J is TRBJ2-1; the D gene is possibly TRBD2 (6 bases). The CDR3 contains 15 residues. Per germline, CDR1 SGHNT and CDR2 YYREEE (reference sequence). The V end lost 4 bases, the J end lost 4 bases, and 15 bases lay between the germline ends. CDR3 sequence reads: CASSPRERTYNEQFF. The CDR3, as DNA: TGTGCCAGCAGCCCCCGGGAGCGGACTTACAATGAGCAGTTCTTC. The full variable domain, completed using reference TRBV5-4 and TRBJ2-1, is ETGVTQSPTHLIKTRGQQVTLRCSSQSGHNTVSWYQQALGQGPQFIFQYYREEENGRGNFPPRFSGLQFPNYSSELNVNALELDDSALYLCASSPRERTYNEQFFGPGTRLTVL.

The V and J genes are TRBV5-1 and TRBJ2-1; possible D gene TRBD2, 6 bases. CDR3 length: 14 amino acids. CDR1 is SGHRS and CDR2 is YFSETQ in the germline V gene. V was shortened by 0 bases and J by 10 bases, with 14 bases between the two germline ends. CDR3 in amino acids: CASSLGVRDSEQFF. The CDR3 DNA reads as TGCGCCAGCAGCTTGGGGGTAAGGGACTCCGAGCAGTTCTTC.

The J gene is TRBJ2-3, the V gene TRBV7-8, with D uncertain. The V gene lost 5 bases and the J gene lost 1 base, with 16 bases spanning the gap. The CDR3 totals 16 residues. The germline CDR1 and CDR2 sequences are SGHVS and FQNEAQ. CDR3 region: CASSPSLRSGTDTQYF. In DNA form, the CDR3 reads TGTGCCAGCAGCCCGTCGTTACGGAGTGGCACAGATACGCAGTATTTT.

This chain joins TRBV4-2 and TRBJ2-4; TRBD2 matches 8 bases. The germline V gene encodes CDR1 LGHNA and CDR2 YNFKEQ. The CDR3 is made up of 14 amino acids. The V segment lost 5 bases and the J segment 7 bases; nucleotides outside the gene matches: 7. The CDR3 reads CASSGREGRNIQYF. CDR3 nucleotides: TGTGCCAGCAGCGGACGGGAGGGCCGTAACATTCAGTACTTC.